This T cell receptor (beta chain) was identified during a study of graft-versus-host responses after intestinal transplantation. Background on the study: The recipients all started with anti-thymocyte globulin induction and then took tacrolimus and steroids for roughly 3 years. Study outcomes and limitations: There was an association between peak levels of circulating GvH clones and early post-transplant HvG declines.

Labeling with CFSE marked some 200,000 responder cells, which were plated with some 200,000 irradiated, violet-dye-labeled stimulator cells. After the reaction, proliferating CFSE-low CD3+CD4+ and CD3+CD8+ responders were sorted. Trimming took off 1 base at V and 1 base at J, with 7 bases between the two ends. Per germline, CDR1 SNHLY and CDR2 FYNNEI. The CDR3 length is 14 residues. Generated by immunoSEQ multiplex PCR, the TCRdb table keeps only in-frame clones and is missing some. The sample has some 7,400 clones, about 33% seen once. The receptor's source is a human patient who was an organ donor for intestinal transplantation. The sample consisted of alloreactive CD8+ T cells from a mixed lymphocyte reaction culture, taken before transplantation. Indicated subset: CFSE-low proliferating T cells sorted from roughly 6-day pre-transplant mixed lymphocyte reaction (GvH or HvG direction). The genes are TRBV2 and TRBJ1-2; D not certain. The CDR3: CASSEVRVNYGYTF. The CDR3, as DNA: TGTGCCAGCAGTGAAGTGAGGGTTAACTATGGCTACACCTTC.